These T cell receptor beta chains were read from a single sample in a study of T cells in Graves' hyperthyroidism and ophthalmopathy. TCRdb recomputed calls from the multiplex PCR reads with MiXCR, one row per CDR3 protein. The sample shows some 350,000 distinct CDR3 sequences, under 20% of them seen only once. The sample comprised blood. Receptor source: a woman aged 18 to 35 with Graves' hyperthyroidism. Both conserved end residues are part of each CDR3. A D gene is named only where the DNA matches it firmly. Clone size is shown for a subset of rows, as once, few, many or a class of expanded clone.

J gene | V gene | D gene | clone size | CDR3 protein | CDR3 DNA
TRBJ1-1 | TRBV20-1 | NA | many | CSVRGGWNTEAFF | TGCAGTGTAAGGGGCGGCTGGAACACTGAAGCTTTCTTT
TRBJ1-2 | TRBV27 | TRBD1 | NA | CASSPLGQVYGYTF | TGTGCCAGCAGTCCACTAGGACAGGTCTATGGCTACACCTTC
TRBJ1-1 | TRBV30 | NA | few | CAWRWGVNTEAFF | TGTGCCTGGCGATGGGGTGTGAACACTGAAGCTTTCTTT
TRBJ1-5 | TRBV6-1 | NA | many | CASTGGVGQPQHF | TGTGCCAGCACTGGGGGGGTTGGTCAGCCCCAGCATTTT
TRBJ1-5 | TRBV29-1 | NA | many | CSAVTDSNQPQHF | TGCAGCGCCGTGACAGATAGCAATCAGCCCCAGCATTTT
TRBJ1-1 | TRBV2 | NA | many | CATLLGREAFF | TGTGCCACCCTCTTGGGCAGGGAAGCTTTCTTT
TRBJ2-4 | TRBV15 | TRBD2 | few | CATSSPGRGTKNIQYF | TGTGCCACCAGCAGCCCCGGGCGGGGGACCAAAAACATTCAGTACTTC
TRBJ2-7 | TRBV18 | NA | NA | CASSPGGVYPSYEQYF | TGTGCCAGCTCACCAGGTGGTGTCTACCCCTCCTACGAGCAGTACTTC
TRBJ2-7 | TRBV20-1 | NA | once | CSATRRDSAYEQYF | TGCAGTGCAACTAGGCGGGACAGCGCCTACGAGCAGTACTTC
TRBJ2-7 | TRBV12-3/TRBV12-4 | NA | many | CASSFTRFTPREQYF | TGTGCCAGCAGTTTTACTCGCTTCACCCCGCGCGAGCAGTACTTC
TRBJ1-5 | TRBV10-3 | NA | many | CAITKDRNQPQHF | TGTGCCATCACCAAAGACAGAAATCAGCCCCAGCATTTT
TRBJ1-5 | TRBV6-1 | TRBD1 | many | CASSEALAGQGQPQHF | TGTGCCAGCAGTGAAGCCTTGGCAGGACAGGGTCAGCCCCAGCATTTT
TRBJ2-6 | TRBV24-1 | TRBD1 | many | CATSDPARGSGANVLTF | TGTGCCACCAGTGACCCCGCCAGGGGGTCAGGGGCCAACGTCCTGACTTTC
TRBJ1-5 | TRBV27 | TRBD1 | NA | CASSLSGLGRGDQPQHF | TGTGCCAGCAGTTTATCGGGGTTGGGCAGGGGGGATCAGCCCCAGCATTTT
TRBJ1-1 | TRBV2 | NA | NA | CASSSRTASNTEAFF | TGTGCCAGCAGTTCCCGGACAGCGTCGAACACTGAAGCTTTCTTT
TRBJ1-1 | TRBV4-1 | NA | NA | CASSQGRGNTEACF | TGCGCCAGCAGCCAAGGTCGGGGAAACACTGAAGCTTGCTTT
TRBJ2-5 | TRBV5-1 | NA | many | CASSLVPQETQYF | TGCGCCAGCAGCTTGGTTCCCCAAGAGACCCAGTACTTC
TRBJ1-5 | TRBV7-4 | NA | many | CASSGAGTDQPQHF | TGTGCCAGCAGCGGAGCCGGGACGGATCAGCCCCAGCATTTT
TRBJ2-7 | TRBV6-1 | TRBD1 | NA | CASSRDSPPYEQYF | TGTGCCAGCAGCCGGGACAGCCCTCCCTACGAGCAGTACTTC
TRBJ2-5 | TRBV28 | NA | many | CASSSKWETQYF | TGTGCCAGCAGCTCAAAGTGGGAGACCCAGTACTTC